The rows below give T cell receptor beta chains drawn from one sample of a study of graft-versus-host responses after intestinal transplantation. The protocol was immunoSEQ multiplex PCR, while the TCRdb copy is restricted to in-frame clones and leaves out a portion. The sample shows 5,000 to 7,000 clones, 69% of them seen only once. The specimen was ileum tissue, collected roughly 300 days after intestinal transplant. These receptors came from a human patient who received an intestinal transplant, so some T cells may come from the graft donor. The CDR3 runs from the conserved cysteine through the conserved F or W. D genes are given only for firm matches. Not all rows give a size; the values are once, few, many and, for expanded clones, a class.

abundance,j_gene,v_gene,d_gene,CDR3aa,CDR3nt
few,TRBJ2-5,TRBV28,.,CASRNLGGTGEREETQYF,TGTGCCAGCAGGAACCTCGGGGGGACAGGCGAACGGGAGGAGACCCAGTACTTC
.,TRBJ2-1,TRBV6-4,.,CASKDRHGSYNEQFF,TGTGCCAGCAAGGACCGCCACGGCTCCTACAATGAGCAGTTCTTC
.,TRBJ2-2,TRBV4-3,TRBD2,CASSRAGLAGGPRELFF,TGCGCCAGCAGCCGAGCGGGACTAGCGGGGGGGCCTCGGGAGCTGTTTTTT
.,TRBJ2-3,TRBV7-9,.,CASSLTGSTDTQYF,TGTGCCAGCAGCTTAACAGGTAGCACAGATACGCAGTATTTT
.,TRBJ1-1,TRBV7-4,.,CASSLSQTNTEAFF,TGTGCCAGCAGCTTAAGTCAGACGAACACTGAAGCTTTCTTT
.,TRBJ2-1,TRBV7-2,.,CASSLGGTSYNEQFF,TGTGCCAGCAGCTTAGGGGGTACCTCCTACAATGAGCAGTTCTTC
.,TRBJ2-1,TRBV2,TRBD2,CASSELAGGINNEQFF,TGTGCCAGCAGTGAACTAGCGGGAGGCATAAACAATGAGCAGTTCTTC
.,TRBJ2-1,TRBV11-1,.,CASSFRAREPYNEQFF,TGTGCCAGCAGCTTCCGAGCTCGGGAGCCCTACAATGAGCAGTTCTTC
.,TRBJ2-5,TRBV6-1,.,CASSEEVGQYF,TGTGCCAGCAGTGAAGAGGTGGGGCAGTACTTC
.,TRBJ1-4,TRBV27,.,CASSGQGRAREKLFF,TGTGCCAGCAGTGGCCAGGGACGGGCGCGTGAAAAACTGTTTTTT
.,TRBJ2-1,TRBV7-9,TRBD2,CASSPQLASTYNEQFF,TGTGCCAGCAGCCCTCAACTAGCGTCGACCTACAATGAGCAGTTCTTC
.,TRBJ2-1,TRBV7-7,TRBD2,CASSPGLAGVRRKKQFF,TGTGCTAGCAGCCCCGGACTAGCGGGAGTTCGGAGGAAGAAGCAGTTCTTC
.,TRBJ2-1,TRBV18,TRBD2,CASSPLLSTGLAGTNEQFF,TGTGCCAGCTCACCACTTCTATCTACGGGACTAGCGGGAACCAATGAGCAGTTCTTC
medium-sized,TRBJ1-1,TRBV5-4,TRBD1,CASSSPTGMNTEAFF,TGTGCCAGCAGCTCTCCGACAGGGATGAACACTGAAGCTTTCTTT
.,TRBJ2-5,TRBV5-1,.,CASSLDASRGRVGETQYF,TGCGCCAGCAGCTTGGATGCTTCGCGGGGGCGCGTTGGGGAGACCCAGTACTTC
.,TRBJ2-7,TRBV11-1,.,CASSHLIFGSSYEQYF,TGTGCCAGCAGCCACCTTATTTTCGGCAGTTCCTACGAGCAGTACTTC
.,TRBJ2-3,TRBV14,TRBD1,CASRPDRDRGSDTQYF,TGTGCCAGCAGGCCAGACCGGGACAGGGGATCAGATACGCAGTATTTT
once,TRBJ1-1,TRBV5-8,.,CASSFRTSNTEAFF,TGTGCCAGCAGCTTCAGAACCTCGAACACTGAAGCTTTCTTT
few,TRBJ1-1,TRBV7-2,.,CASSLDRNTEAFF,TGTGCCAGCAGCTTGGACCGGAACACTGAAGCTTTCTTT
.,TRBJ2-7,TRBV21-1,.,CASSKTGRLAGGIYEQYF,TGTGCCAGCAGCAAAACGGGAAGGCTAGCGGGAGGGATATACGAGCAGTACTTC
.,TRBJ2-1,TRBV20-1,.,CSARFQLEQFF,TGCAGTGCTAGATTTCAGCTCGAGCAGTTCTTC
.,TRBJ2-1,TRBV6-1,TRBD1,CASSRTGINEQFF,TGTGCCAGTTCACGGACAGGGATCAATGAGCAGTTCTTC
.,TRBJ2-7,TRBV4-2,TRBD2,CASSQASGRAEQYF,TGTGCCAGCAGCCAAGCTAGCGGGAGGGCCGAGCAGTACTTC
.,TRBJ2-3,TRBV18,.,CASSPEGTDTQYF,TGTGCCAGCTCACCAGAGGGCACAGATACGCAGTATTTT
.,TRBJ2-7,TRBV5-1,.,CASSTMSGPSYEQYF,TGCGCCAGCAGCACGATGAGCGGGCCCTCCTACGAGCAGTACTTC
once,TRBJ1-2,TRBV7-5,.,CARSSHSRGKCYGYTF,TGTGCCAGAAGCTCTCATTCCAGGGGGAAGTGCTATGGCTACACCTTC
.,TRBJ2-2,TRBV9,TRBD2,CASSVLPSGVSTGELFF,TGTGCCAGCAGCGTATTGCCTAGCGGGGTCAGCACCGGGGAGCTGTTTTTT
.,TRBJ2-7,TRBV7-2,.,CASSPVALGSYEQYF,TGTGCCAGCAGCCCCGTGGCCCTAGGCTCCTACGAGCAGTACTTC
.,TRBJ2-7,TRBV7-6,.,CASSLGGASYEQYF,TGTGCCAGCAGCTTAGGGGGGGCCTCCTACGAGCAGTACTTC
.,TRBJ2-5,TRBV10-2,.,CASSVQETQYF,TGCGCCAGCAGTGTTCAAGAGACCCAGTACTTC
.,TRBJ2-7,TRBV15,TRBD1,CATSRDRTGGYEQYF,TGTGCCACCAGCAGAGATCGGACAGGGGGCTACGAGCAGTACTTC
.,TRBJ1-2,TRBV19,.,CASSTRQANYGYTF,TGTGCCAGTAGTACGAGGCAGGCCAACTATGGCTACACCTTC
.,TRBJ1-3,TRBV7-2,TRBD1,CASSSIRQGNTIYF,TGTGCCAGCAGCTCCATTCGACAGGGGAACACCATATATTTT
.,TRBJ1-3,TRBV30,.,CAWSVSSGNTIYF,TGTGCCTGGAGTGTAAGCTCTGGAAACACCATATATTTT
.,TRBJ2-2,TRBV18,TRBD1,CASSPDRGNTGELFF,TGTGCCAGCTCCCCCGACAGGGGGAACACCGGGGAGCTGTTTTTT
.,TRBJ2-2,TRBV7-4,.,CASSLVGDPENTGELFF,TGTGCCAGCAGCTTAGTGGGGGACCCAGAAAACACCGGGGAGCTGTTTTTT
.,TRBJ2-1,TRBV23-1,.,CASLLGWDHHNEQFF,TGCGCCAGCCTACTCGGGTGGGACCACCACAATGAGCAGTTCTTC
few,TRBJ1-2,TRBV4-1,.,CASSQEPASANYGYTF,TGCGCCAGCAGCCAAGAACCCGCATCGGCCAACTATGGCTACACCTTC
.,TRBJ2-3,TRBV29-1,.,CSVGVSTDTQYF,TGCAGCGTTGGAGTAAGCACAGATACGCAGTATTTT
.,TRBJ1-5,TRBV21-1,.,CASSKRGHNSNQPQHF,TGTGCCAGCAGCAAAAGAGGACATAATAGCAATCAGCCCCAGCATTTT
.,TRBJ2-7,TRBV6-1,.,CASSEYGYEQYF,TGTGCCAGCAGTGAATATGGATACGAGCAGTACTTC
.,TRBJ1-1,TRBV28,.,CASSFILGGNTEAFF,TGTGCCAGCAGTTTTATTTTGGGAGGGAACACTGAAGCTTTCTTT
.,TRBJ2-1,TRBV19,TRBD2,CASSRTSEENNEQFF,TGTGCCAGTAGTAGGACTAGCGAGGAAAACAATGAGCAGTTCTTC
.,TRBJ1-4,TRBV27,.,CASSLSFNEKLFF,TGTGCCAGCAGTTTATCATTTAATGAAAAACTGTTTTTT
few,TRBJ2-3,TRBV19,TRBD2,CASSRARSGRSVDTDTQYF,TGTGCCAGTAGTAGGGCCCGGAGCGGGAGGAGCGTGGACACAGATACGCAGTATTTT
.,TRBJ2-1,TRBV4-1,.,CASSQDDQGIDEQFF,TGCGCCAGCAGCCAAGACGACCAGGGAATCGATGAGCAGTTCTTC
few,TRBJ1-1,TRBV19,TRBD1,CASSIGTGVSTEAFF,TGTGCCAGTAGTATAGGGACAGGGGTCAGCACTGAAGCTTTCTTT
.,TRBJ2-6,TRBV5-1,.,CASSLGGTGSGANVLTF,TGCGCCAGCAGCTTGGGGGGCACAGGATCTGGGGCCAACGTCCTGACTTTC
.,TRBJ1-5,TRBV19,.,CASSDDPLPADQPQHF,TGTGCCAGTAGTGACGACCCTTTACCAGCAGATCAGCCCCAGCATTTT
.,TRBJ2-7,TRBV9,.,CASSPSSSYEQYF,TGTGCCAGCAGTCCGAGTTCCTCCTACGAGCAGTACTTC
.,TRBJ2-5,TRBV5-4,TRBD2,CASSLSLAEGETQYF,TGTGCCAGCAGCTTGTCGCTAGCGGAGGGTGAGACCCAGTACTTC
.,TRBJ2-5,TRBV28,TRBD2,CASSLAGREQETQYF,TGTGCCAGCAGTTTGGCGGGGCGGGAGCAAGAGACCCAGTACTTC
.,TRBJ2-5,TRBV11-3,.,CASSENQKETQYF,TGTGCCAGCAGCGAAAATCAGAAAGAGACCCAGTACTTC
.,TRBJ2-3,TRBV6-4,.,CASSLTSTDTQYF,TGTGCCAGCAGTTTGACTAGCACAGATACGCAGTATTTT
.,TRBJ1-1,TRBV7-4,.,CASSFLSHSHLAEAFF,TGTGCCAGCAGCTTTTTGTCTCACAGCCATTTGGCTGAAGCTTTCTTT